This T cell receptor (beta chain) is drawn from a study of blood T cells in healthy people across ages (dated by TCRdb to the mid-2010s). With respect to the entire study: In model experiments, template switching captured about one uniquely barcoded TCR beta cDNA molecule for every two T cells. Age-related changes in TCR beta repertoire diversity were measured in the study by deep sequencing normalized with unique cDNA molecular identifiers. Two additional independent replicas of 1 million unique cDNA reads from the same blood draw were analyzed for two donors (one aged 18 to 30 and one aged 80 or older). To avoid experimental bias, donors of different ages were spread randomly across the sequencing lanes. The donors were divided into four age groups: young (average around 17 years), middle-aged (over 35), aged (about 61) and long-lived (nearly 85). Study-level results and caveats: The CMV infection status of donors was not known, potentially confounding age-related changes in expanded clonotypes. As age increased, observed TCR beta diversity per million T cells dropped in a roughly linear way, and a significant reduction was already evident by age about 36. Since profiling was done on bulk unsorted PBMCs, naive and antigen-experienced compartments could not be conclusively compared. Total diversity estimates from one million sequenced T cells were considered lower bounds and underestimates. There was a strong correlation between observed TCR beta diversity and the percentage of naive T cells measured by flow cytometry. Compared with the aged group, more naive CD4+ T cells, fewer expanded clones and increased TCR diversity were shown by the long-lived group, suggesting age selection.

The donors were about 40 Caucasian individuals from Russia, aged roughly 6 to 95 years, who were systemically healthy. Each donor gave 8.5 to 10 milliliters of peripheral blood, collected into EDTA-treated Vacutainer tubes. PBMCs were isolated by Ficoll-Paque density-gradient centrifugation, with at least 7 million obtained per sample. Total RNA, at least 6 micrograms per sample, was extracted from PBMCs with Trizol reagent. The percentages of naive CD45RAhigh/CD27high T cells were determined by flow cytometry on a PBMC aliquot from every donor. The CDR3 runs 15 residues from the cysteine to the phenylalanine. Kept here is only the CDR3 DNA, which spans 45 bases and is read in frame from base 1. According to the germline V gene, CDR1 reads ENHRY and CDR2 reads SYGVKD. The library was produced with 5' RACE. The listed sequencing device is Illumina HiSeq 2500. A second PCR of roughly 6 to 12 cycles was run with a J-beta primer mix and a sample-barcoded 5' primer. A template-switch 5' adaptor carrying 12 random nucleotides introduced a unique molecular identifier onto each TCR beta cDNA molecule. At least 3 million CDR3-containing paired-end reads were obtained from each sample. First-strand cDNA was synthesized from all RNA with the Mint cDNA synthesis kit, primed by a TRBC-specific oligonucleotide. Following uracil-DNA glycosylase treatment, a first 18-cycle PCR with universal primers M1SS and BC2_uni_R was performed on all cDNA. The original methods were these. For normalization, 1 million high-quality reads, each with a distinct molecular identifier, were randomly selected from each sample. Instead of being binned into consensus sequences, reads that shared molecular identifiers were thrown out. MiTCR, run with a Q25 quality threshold and the strictest error-elimination algorithm, handled CDR3 identification, clonotype clustering and error correction. A nonparametric unseen species model with Euler transformation was used to estimate a lower bound on total TCR beta diversity. TCRdb ran its own pipeline on the public reads, namely fastp trimming at Q25 and MiXCR clone calling, and kept in-frame beta chains. Each CDR3 protein gets just one entry, which takes the most common genes and DNA from the rows behind it. TCRdb's processing, not the study's, gives the V and J calls here. The sample contains roughly 800,000 distinct CDR3 sequences, more than 45% of them found a single time. Around 20% of the sample is in the top ten clones.

A note on this clonotype: There is no known antigen for this receptor. No much larger clone exists at a distance of one base, and base qualities are not known.

The sequence is built from TRBV10-3 and TRBJ2-4, and TRBD1 may be the D gene, going by 6 matching bases. Judging by the DNA end, TRBJ2-5 fits better; the J call may be wrong. The TCR sequence derives from a man aged 30 to 45 in good health. Sequencing was carried out using blood. For the CDR3, the sequence is CAISGSGRGQETQYF. The bases are TGTGCCATCAGTGGATCAGGCAGGGGACAAGAGACCCAGTACTTC.